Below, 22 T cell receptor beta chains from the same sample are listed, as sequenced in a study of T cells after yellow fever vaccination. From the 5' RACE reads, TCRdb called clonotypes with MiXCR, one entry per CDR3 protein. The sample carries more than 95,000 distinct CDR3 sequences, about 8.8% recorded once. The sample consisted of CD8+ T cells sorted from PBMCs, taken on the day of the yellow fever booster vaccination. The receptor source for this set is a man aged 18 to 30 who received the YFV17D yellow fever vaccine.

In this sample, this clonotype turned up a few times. CDR3 sequence reads: CASSPGYGTDTQYF. The DNA for the CDR3 is TGTGCCAGCTCACCAGGTTATGGCACAGATACGCAGTATTTT. The J gene is TRBJ2-3, the V gene TRBV18; D unresolved. The V gene's germline CDR1 is KGHSH and CDR2 LQKENI. The ends were cut back, 2 bases at V and 1 base at J, with 7 bases in the middle. CDR3 length: 14 residues.

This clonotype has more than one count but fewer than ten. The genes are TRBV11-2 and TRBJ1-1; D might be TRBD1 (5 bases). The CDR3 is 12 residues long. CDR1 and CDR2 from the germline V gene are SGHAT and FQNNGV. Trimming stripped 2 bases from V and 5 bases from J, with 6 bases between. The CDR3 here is CASSLTGTEAFF. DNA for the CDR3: TGTGCCAGCAGCTTAACAGGAACTGAAGCTTTCTTT.

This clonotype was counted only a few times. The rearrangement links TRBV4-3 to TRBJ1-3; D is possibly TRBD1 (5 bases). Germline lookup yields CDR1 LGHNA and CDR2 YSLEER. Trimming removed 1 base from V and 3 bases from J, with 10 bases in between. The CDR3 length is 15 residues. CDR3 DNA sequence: TGCGCCAGCAGCCAAGCGGACATGGATGGAAACACCATATATTTT. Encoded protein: CASSQADMDGNTIYF.

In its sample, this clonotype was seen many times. The CDR3 loop is CASSLQAAAYEQYF. For the CDR3, the DNA is TGTGCCAGCAGTTTGCAGGCGGCAGCGTACGAGCAGTACTTC. This sequence joins TRBV12-3 or TRBV12-4 and TRBJ2-7; no clear D. The length of the CDR3 is 14 residues. V was pared by 3 bases and J by 4 bases, with 13 bases between.

Here the CDR3 reads CASGSPSAGGSPLHF. The CDR3 coding sequence is TGTGCCAGCGGCTCCCCTTCGGCAGGTGGATCACCCCTCCACTTT. The chain has TRBV5-6 and TRBJ1-6; no reliable D call. Per germline, CDR1 SGHDT and CDR2 YYEEEE. Trimming shortened V by 7 bases and J by 10 bases, and 21 bases separated the two germline ends. The CDR3 has 15 amino acids. Full variable domain (rest looked up from reference TRBV5-6 and TRBJ1-6): DAGVTQSPTHLIKTRGQQVTLRCSPKSGHDTVSWYQQALGQGPQFIFQYYEEEERQRGNFPDRFSGHQFPNYSSELNVNALLLGDSALYLCASGSPSAGGSPLHFGNGTRLTVT.

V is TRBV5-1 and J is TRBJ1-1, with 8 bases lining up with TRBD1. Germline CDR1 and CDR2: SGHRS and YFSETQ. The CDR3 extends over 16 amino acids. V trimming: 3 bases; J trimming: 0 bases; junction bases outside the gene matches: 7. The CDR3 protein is CASSYGQGPMNTEAFF. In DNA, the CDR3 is TGCGCCAGCAGCTACGGACAGGGTCCCATGAACACTGAAGCTTTCTTT.

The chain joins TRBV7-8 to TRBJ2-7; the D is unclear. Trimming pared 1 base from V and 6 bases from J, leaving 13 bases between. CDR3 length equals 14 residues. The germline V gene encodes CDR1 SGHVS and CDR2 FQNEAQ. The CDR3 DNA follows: TGTGCCAGCAGCTTAGAACAGTTCACTCTCGAGCAGTACTTC. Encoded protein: CASSLEQFTLEQYF.

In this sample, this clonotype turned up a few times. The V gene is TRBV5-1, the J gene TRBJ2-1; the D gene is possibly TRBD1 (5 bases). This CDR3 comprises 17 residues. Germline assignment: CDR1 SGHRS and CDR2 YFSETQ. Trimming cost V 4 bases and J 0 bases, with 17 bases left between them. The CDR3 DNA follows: TGCGCCAGCAGCAGGGGCCCGGATACAAGCTCCTACAATGAGCAGTTCTTC. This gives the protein CASSRGPDTSSYNEQFF.

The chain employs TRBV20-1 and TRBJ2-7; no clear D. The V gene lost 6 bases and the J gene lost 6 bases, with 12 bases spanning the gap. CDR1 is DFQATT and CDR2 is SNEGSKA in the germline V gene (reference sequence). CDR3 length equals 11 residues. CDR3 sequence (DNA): TGCAGTGCCGAGGAGAGTGGCGAGCAGTACTTC. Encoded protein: CSAEESGEQYF.

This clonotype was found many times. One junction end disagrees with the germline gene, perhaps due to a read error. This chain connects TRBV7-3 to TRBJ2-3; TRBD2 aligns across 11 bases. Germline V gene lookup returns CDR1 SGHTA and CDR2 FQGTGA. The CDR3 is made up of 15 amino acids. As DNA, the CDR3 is TGCGCCAGCAGCTTACTAGCGGGGGGCACAGATACGCAGTATTTT. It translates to CASSLLAGGTDTQYF. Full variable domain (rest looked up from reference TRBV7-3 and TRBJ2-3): GAGVSQTPSNKVTEKGKYVELRCDPISGHTALYWYRQSLGQGPEFLIYFQGTGAADDSGLPNDRFFAVRPEGSVSTLKIQRTERGDSAVYLCASSLLAGGTDTQYFGPGTRLTVL.

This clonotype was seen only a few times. CDR3 sequence reads: CASSQGSPMNTEAFF. CDR3 coding DNA: TGTGCCAGCAGCCAAGGGAGTCCTATGAACACTGAAGCTTTCTTT. V usage is TRBV12-3 or TRBV12-4 and J usage is TRBJ1-1, with no clear D. CDR3 length equals 15 residues. Trimming left V 6 bases short and J 0 bases short, with 14 bases between.

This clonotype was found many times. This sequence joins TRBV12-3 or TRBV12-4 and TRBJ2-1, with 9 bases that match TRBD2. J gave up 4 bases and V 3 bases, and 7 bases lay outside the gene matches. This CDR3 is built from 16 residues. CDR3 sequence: CASSFGSGGLYNEQFF. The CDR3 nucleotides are TGTGCCAGCAGTTTCGGGAGCGGGGGGTTGTACAATGAGCAGTTCTTC.

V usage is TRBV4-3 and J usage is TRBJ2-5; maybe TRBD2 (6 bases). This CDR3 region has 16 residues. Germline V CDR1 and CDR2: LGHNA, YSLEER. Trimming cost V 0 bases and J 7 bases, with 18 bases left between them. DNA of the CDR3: TGCGCCAGCAGCCAAGAAACGGGGGACCTGGGATGGACCCAGTACTTC. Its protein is CASSQETGDLGWTQYF.

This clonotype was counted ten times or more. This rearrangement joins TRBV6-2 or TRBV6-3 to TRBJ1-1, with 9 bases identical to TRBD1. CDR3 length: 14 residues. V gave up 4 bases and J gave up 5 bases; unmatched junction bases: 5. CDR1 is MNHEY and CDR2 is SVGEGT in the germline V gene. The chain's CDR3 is CASSFGTGWTEAFF. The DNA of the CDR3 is TGTGCCAGCAGTTTTGGGACAGGGTGGACTGAAGCTTTCTTT.

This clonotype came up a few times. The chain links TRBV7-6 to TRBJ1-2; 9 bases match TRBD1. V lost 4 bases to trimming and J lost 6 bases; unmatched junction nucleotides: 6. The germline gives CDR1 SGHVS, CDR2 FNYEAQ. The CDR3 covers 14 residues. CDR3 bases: TGTGCCAGCAGCTCGGGACAGGGTACGGATGGCTACACCTTC. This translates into CASSSGQGTDGYTF.

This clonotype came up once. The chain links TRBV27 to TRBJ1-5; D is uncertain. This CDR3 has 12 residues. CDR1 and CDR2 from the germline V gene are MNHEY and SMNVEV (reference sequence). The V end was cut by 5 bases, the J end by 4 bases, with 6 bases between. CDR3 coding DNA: TGTGCCAGCAGTCACCCGAATCAGCCCCAGCATTTT. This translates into CASSHPNQPQHF.

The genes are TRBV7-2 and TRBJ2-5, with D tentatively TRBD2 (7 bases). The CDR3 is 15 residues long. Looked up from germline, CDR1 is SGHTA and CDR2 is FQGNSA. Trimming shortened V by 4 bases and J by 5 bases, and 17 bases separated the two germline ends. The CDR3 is CASSWGGGGLETQYF. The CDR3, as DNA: TGTGCCAGCAGCTGGGGGGGCGGGGGCTTGGAGACCCAGTACTTC.

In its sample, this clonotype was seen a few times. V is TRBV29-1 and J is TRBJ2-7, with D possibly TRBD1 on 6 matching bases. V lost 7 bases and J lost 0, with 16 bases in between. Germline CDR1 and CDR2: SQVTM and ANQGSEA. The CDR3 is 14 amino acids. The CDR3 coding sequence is TGCAGCGCTCGAGGACAGAGTAACTCCTACGAGCAGTACTTC. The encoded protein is CSARGQSNSYEQYF.

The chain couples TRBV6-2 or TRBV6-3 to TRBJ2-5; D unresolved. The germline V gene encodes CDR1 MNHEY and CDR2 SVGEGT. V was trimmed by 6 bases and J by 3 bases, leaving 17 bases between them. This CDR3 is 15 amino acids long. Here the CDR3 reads CASSRLAVPKETQYF. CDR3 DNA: TGTGCCAGCAGCCGTCTGGCGGTGCCGAAAGAGACCCAGTACTTC.

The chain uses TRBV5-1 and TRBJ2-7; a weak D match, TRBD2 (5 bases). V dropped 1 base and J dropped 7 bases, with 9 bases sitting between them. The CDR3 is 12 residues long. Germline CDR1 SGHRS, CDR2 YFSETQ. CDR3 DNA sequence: TGCGCCAGCAGCTTGCGGGGTATAGAGCAGTACTTC. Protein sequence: CASSLRGIEQYF. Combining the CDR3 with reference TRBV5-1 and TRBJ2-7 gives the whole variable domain KAGVTQTPRYLIKTRGQQVTLSCSPISGHRSVSWYQQTPGQGLQFLFEYFSETQRNKGNFPGRFSGRQFSNSRSEMNVSTLELGDSALYLCASSLRGIEQYFGPGTRLTVT.

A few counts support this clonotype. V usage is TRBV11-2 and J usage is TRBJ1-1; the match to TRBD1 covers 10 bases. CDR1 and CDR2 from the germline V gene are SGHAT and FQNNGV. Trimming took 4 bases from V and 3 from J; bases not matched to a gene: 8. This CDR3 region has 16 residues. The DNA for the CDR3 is TGTGCCAGCAGCTCGAGGGACAGGGGAATTGACACTGAAGCTTTCTTT. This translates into CASSSRDRGIDTEAFF.

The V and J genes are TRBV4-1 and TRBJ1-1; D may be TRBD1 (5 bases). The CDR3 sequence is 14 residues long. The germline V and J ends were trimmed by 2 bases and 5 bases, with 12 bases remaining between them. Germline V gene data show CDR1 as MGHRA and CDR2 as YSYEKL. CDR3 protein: CASSQSGARTEAFF. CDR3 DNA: TGCGCCAGCAGCCAATCCGGGGCGCGGACTGAAGCTTTCTTT.